A selection of T cell receptor beta chains follows, all from one sample in a study of blood T cell repertoires in COVID-19. Only in-frame clones appear in the TCRdb table, and some are missing; sequencing was by immunoSEQ multiplex PCR. The sample carries a few hundred thousand clones, 84% recorded once. Sequenced sample: peripheral blood. The receptors come from a woman aged 40 to 55 who had recovered from COVID-19. The CDR3 runs from the conserved cysteine through the conserved F or W. Fields, in order: J gene, V gene, CDR3 protein.

TRBJ1-6	TRBV19	CASSIERGTAPLHF
TRBJ1-3	TRBV7-6	CASSLVGGQGNTIYF
TRBJ1-3	TRBV5-1	CASSIQGPGEGNTIYF
TRBJ1-1	TRBV3-1/TRBV3-2	CASSQGRVLAFF
TRBJ1-3	TRBV30	CAWGRNSGNTIYF
TRBJ1-5	TRBV7-2	CASSSRTGSNQPQHF
TRBJ2-7	TRBV3-1/TRBV3-2	CASSQDTVAYEQYF
TRBJ1-1	TRBV2	CASSVLALGETEAFF
TRBJ2-5	TRBV2	CASSLTVIQETQYF
TRBJ2-3	TRBV15	CATSREGGGFTDTQYF